Presented here are 16 T cell receptor beta chains from one specimen sequenced in a study of T cells in Graves' hyperthyroidism and ophthalmopathy. The CDR3 regions of TCR beta were amplified from RNA transcripts. The study used the HTBI primer set for a first-round RT-PCR of the TCR CDR3. Each CDR3 protein gets one entry after TCRdb re-called the multiplex PCR reads with MiXCR. The sample shows about 640,000 distinct CDR3 sequences, around 13% of them seen only once. The sample comprised blood. The source of these receptors is a woman in her forties or fifties with Graves' ophthalmopathy.

In this sample, this clonotype turned up many times. V gene TRBV20-1 combines with J gene TRBJ2-1, with D possibly matching TRBD2 (5 bases). The CDR3 length is 14 residues. The V gene lost 5 bases and the J gene lost 3 bases, with 14 bases spanning the gap. Per the germline V gene, CDR1 is DFQATT and CDR2 is SNEGSKA (reference sequence). The DNA for the CDR3 is TGCAGTGCTCAAAGGCTAGCAGACTACAATGAGCAGTTCTTC. This encodes CSAQRLADYNEQFF.

This clonotype was recorded a few times. At one end, the junction sequence differs from germline, possibly due to a read error. The chain combines TRBV9 with TRBJ2-1, with TRBD2 matching over 11 bases. Germline assignment: CDR1 SGDLS and CDR2 YYNGEE. This CDR3 has 16 amino acids. CDR3 amino acids: CASSVLSSGRTNEQSF. The CDR3 DNA reads as TGTGCCAGCAGCGTATTGTCTAGCGGGAGGACGAATGAGCAGTCCTTC.

Many counts were recorded for this clonotype. The CDR3 loop is CASSLNPAGDNTDTQYF. The CDR3 nucleotides are TGCGCCAGCAGCTTGAATCCAGCGGGAGACAACACAGATACGCAGTATTTT. The rearrangement joins TRBV5-1 to TRBJ2-3, with TRBD2 matching 8 bases. The CDR3 has 17 amino acids. Trimming took 1 base from V and 2 from J; bases not matched to a gene: 9. CDR1 is SGHRS and CDR2 is YFSETQ in the germline V gene.

This clonotype was observed a handful of times. V gene TRBV7-9 combines with J gene TRBJ2-1; 8 nucleotides match TRBD2. CDR1 and CDR2 (germline): SEHNR, FQNEAQ (reference sequence). The CDR3 sequence is 16 residues long. The trim removed 5 bases at V and 8 bases at J, leaving 14 bases unmatched. The chain's CDR3 is CASSNYPGTRAHEQFF. The CDR3 DNA is TGTGCCAGCAGCAATTACCCCGGGACTAGGGCCCATGAGCAGTTCTTC.

This clonotype came up many times. The chain recombines TRBV7-2 with TRBJ1-1; no firm D call. Germline CDR1 and CDR2: SGHTA and FQGNSA. The CDR3 runs 14 residues. Trimming took 6 bases from V and 0 from J, leaving 11 bases between them. The chain's CDR3 is CASRYKVMNTEAFF. CDR3 sequence (DNA): TGTGCCAGCAGGTACAAGGTCATGAACACTGAAGCTTTCTTT.

A note on this clonotype: One end of the junction is discordant with germline, which a read error may explain. DNA of the CDR3: TGTGCCAGCAGCACGAGCGGGAGTCTACACAATGAGCAGTTCTTC. Protein sequence: CASSTSGSLHNEQFF. This chain joins TRBV5-1 and TRBJ2-1; the match to TRBD2 covers 8 bases. The length of the CDR3 is 15 residues. Germline lookup yields CDR1 SGHRS and CDR2 YFSETQ.

This clonotype was counted at least ten times. At one end, the junction sequence differs from germline, possibly due to a read error. This chain connects TRBV20-1 to TRBJ2-5; D could derive from TRBD1 or TRBD2 (5 bases each). Per germline, CDR1 DFQATT and CDR2 SNEGSKA (reference sequence). This CDR3 contains 11 residues. The CDR3 bases are TGCAGTGCGAGAGGGGCGGAGACCCAGTACTTC. Translation: CSARGAETQYF.

There are a few counts of this clonotype. The chain recombines TRBV20-1 with TRBJ2-7, with 10 bases that match TRBD1. The CDR3 totals 16 residues. CDR1 DFQATT and CDR2 SNEGSKA come from the germline V gene (reference sequence). The junction had 18 bases not matched to a gene; V was cut back by 6 bases and J by 7 bases. DNA of the CDR3: TGCAGTGCGGCCGGGACAGGGGCCCCAATTTTAGGAGAGCAGTACTTC. This sequence encodes CSAAGTGAPILGEQYF.

The chain uses TRBV19 and TRBJ1-2; weak D call: TRBD1 (6 bases). CDR3 size: 15 residues. The germline V and J ends were trimmed by 2 bases and 0 bases, with 10 bases remaining between them. CDR1 and CDR2 (germline): LNHDA, SQIVND (reference sequence). CDR3 sequence: CASSIWDTSNYGYTF. The CDR3 DNA reads as TGTGCCAGTAGTATATGGGACACCTCTAACTATGGCTACACCTTC.

CDR3 in amino acids: CSARGWGAVDTQYF. As DNA, the CDR3 is TGCAGTGCTCGTGGATGGGGGGCAGTAGATACGCAGTATTTT. The rearrangement uses TRBV20-1 and TRBJ2-3, with D perhaps matching TRBD1 or TRBD2 (6 bases each). Trimming left V 5 bases short and J 5 bases short, with 17 bases between. Germline CDR1 and CDR2: DFQATT and SNEGSKA (reference sequence). This CDR3 contains 14 residues.

This clonotype was picked up many times. The chain uses TRBV7-2 and TRBJ2-7; D gene unclear. The CDR3 totals 12 residues. The germline CDR1 and CDR2 sequences are SGHTA and FQGNSA. The V end lost 1 base, the J end lost 7 bases, and 8 bases lay between the germline ends. This CDR3 is CASSLDSGEQYF. In nucleotides, the CDR3 is TGTGCCAGCAGCTTAGACTCCGGGGAGCAGTACTTC.

J is TRBJ2-5 and V is TRBV7-9; 10 nucleotides align to TRBD2. This CDR3 has 17 residues. V dropped 5 bases and J dropped 4; count of bases not matched to a gene: 13. Per the germline V gene, CDR1 is SEHNR and CDR2 is FQNEAQ (reference sequence). The CDR3 spells CASSATGGVAGGETQYF. DNA of the CDR3: TGTGCCAGCAGCGCCACGGGGGGAGTAGCGGGGGGAGAGACCCAGTACTTC.

Of note for this clonotype: This could be a read error, since a much larger clone is one nucleotide away. This rearrangement joins TRBV5-1 to TRBJ1-5, with D possibly matching TRBD1 (6 bases). Germline V gives CDR1 SGHRS, CDR2 YFSETQ. The CDR3 consists of 16 residues. The CDR3 coding sequence is TGCGCCAGCAGCTTAGATGGCAGGGGTAGCAGTCAGCCCCAGCATTTT. Protein: CASSLDGRGSSQPQHF.

In its sample, this clonotype was seen many times. The V and J genes are TRBV7-2 and TRBJ2-5; 9 bases line up with TRBD2. The CDR3 spans 15 residues. Trimming removed 2 bases from V and 2 bases from J; junction bases left unmatched: 3. The germline V gene encodes CDR1 SGHTA and CDR2 FQGNSA. CDR3 in DNA: TGTGCCAGCAGCTTAAACGCGGGAGGGCAAGAGACCCAGTACTTC. This encodes CASSLNAGGQETQYF.

This clonotype was detected many times. V usage is TRBV28 and J usage is TRBJ2-5; D is unresolved. CDR1 is MDHEN, CDR2 SYDVKM, per germline. V dropped 3 bases and J dropped 2 bases, with 4 bases sitting between them. There are 12 residues in the CDR3. CDR3 amino acids: CASSFTQETQYF. As DNA, the CDR3 is TGTGCCAGCAGTTTTACTCAAGAGACCCAGTACTTC.

A few counts support this clonotype. This likely comes from a read error, as the CDR3 has no conserved phenylalanine or tryptophan at its end. The V and J genes are TRBV6-1 and TRBJ2-1, with 7 bases lining up with TRBD1. V dropped 6 bases and J dropped 2; count of bases not matched to a gene: 10. Germline loops: CDR1 MNHNS, CDR2 SASEGT. CDR3 length equals 16 residues. Here the CDR3 DNA reads TGTGCCAGCAGCTGGAAGTCGGGACAGACCTACAATGAGCAGTTCCTC. This sequence encodes CASSWKSGQTYNEQFL.